The next 27 T cell receptor beta chains were all read from a single sample in a study of cytomegalovirus exposure and HLA in healthy donors. Vbeta (60) and Jbeta (13) primers were used in the PCR. Sequencing was performed with immunoSEQ multiplex PCR; in TCRdb, only in-frame clones are kept and a portion is missing. The table lists more than 75,000 clones, under 80% of them singletons. Specimen: PBMCs. The receptors stem from a middle-aged man in good health and CMV-seropositive.

The CDR3: CASSLTGETEAFF. DNA for the CDR3: TGTGCCAGCAGTTTAACGGGGGAAACTGAAGCTTTCTTT. The chain couples TRBV28 to TRBJ1-1; D might be TRBD1 (5 bases). V lost 2 bases, J lost 5 bases, and 9 bases lay in between. Germline CDR1 and CDR2: MDHEN and SYDVKM. This CDR3 comprises 13 residues.

The gene calls are TRBV19 and TRBJ1-3; D is undetermined. The V end was cut by 8 bases, the J end by 0 bases, with 5 bases between. The CDR3 contains 12 residues. Germline V gene data show CDR1 as LNHDA and CDR2 as SQIVND (reference sequence). The CDR3 region has the DNA TGTGCCAGTCTGTACTCTGGAAACACCATATATTTT. Protein: CASLYSGNTIYF.

The V and J genes are TRBV4-3 and TRBJ2-3; 9 positions agree with TRBD2. Trimming removed 0 bases from V and 4 bases from J; junction bases left unmatched: 8. Germline loops: CDR1 LGHNA, CDR2 YSLEER. The CDR3 runs to 17 residues. CDR3 in DNA: TGCGCCAGCAGCCAAGATGGCGGGGGGGAGTTCGCAGATACGCAGTATTTT. As protein: CASSQDGGGEFADTQYF.

The table lists this clone with a few counts. This chain uses TRBV5-1 with TRBJ1-1; D is uncertain. Trimming stripped 9 bases from V and 1 base from J, with 13 bases between. CDR1 is SGHRS, CDR2 YFSETQ, per germline. The length of the CDR3 is 13 residues. For the CDR3, the DNA is TGCGCCACGAAGGAGCAGCCGAACACTGAAGCTTTCTTT. It specifies CATKEQPNTEAFF.

This clone was seen just once. The J gene is TRBJ2-1, the V gene TRBV4-3; TRBD1 agrees at 8 bases. Germline CDR1 LGHNA, CDR2 YSLEER. This CDR3 comprises 17 residues. Trimming cost V 3 bases and J 4 bases; bases outside gene matches: 11. The CDR3 loop is CASSQFSGGGGYNEQFF. CDR3 in DNA: TGCGCCAGCAGCCAGTTTTCAGGGGGCGGCGGATACAATGAGCAGTTCTTC.

Turning to this clone: A junction end diverges from the germline sequence, so it may reflect a read error. V usage is TRBV6-1 and J usage is TRBJ1-1; 7 bases line up with TRBD1. CDR1 and CDR2 from the germline V gene are MNHNS and SASEGT. The CDR3 loop spans 15 amino acids. CDR3 in amino acids: CASSLTRGVKTEAFF. CDR3 sequence (DNA): TGTGCCAGCAGTCTAACCAGGGGGGTGAAGACTGAAGCTTTCTTT.

The chain has TRBV5-1 and TRBJ2-1; D gene ambiguous. Germline V gene lookup returns CDR1 SGHRS and CDR2 YFSETQ. This CDR3 contains 15 residues. V lost 0 bases and J lost 0, with 7 bases in between. The CDR3 coding sequence is TGCGCCAGCAGCTTGGTTGAGAGCTCCTACAATGAGCAGTTCTTC. Protein product: CASSLVESSYNEQFF.

The genes are TRBV6-1 and TRBJ2-3; perhaps TRBD1 as D (6 bases). The CDR3 runs to 19 residues. Germline loops: CDR1 MNHNS, CDR2 SASEGT. Trimming pared 4 bases from V and 1 base from J, leaving 24 bases between. The CDR3 DNA is TGTGCCAGCAGTGCCGCTGGACAGATCGGGGTGGGAGGCACAGATACGCAGTATTTT. This gives the protein CASSAAGQIGVGGTDTQYF.

The chain recombines TRBV2 with TRBJ1-1; D call uncertain. The CDR3 length is 12 residues. CDR1 is SNHLY and CDR2 is FYNNEI in the germline V gene. Trimming stripped 8 bases from V and 1 base from J, with 8 bases between. CDR3 protein: CASDSQNTEAFF. For the CDR3, the DNA is TGTGCCAGCGACTCGCAGAACACTGAAGCTTTCTTT.

In regard to this clone: The same CDR3 arises from other DNA sequences in this sample as well. CDR3: CASSAQQGAEQYF. The CDR3 DNA is TGTGCCAGCAGCGCCCAACAGGGGGCGGAGCAGTACTTC. The chain links TRBV9 to TRBJ2-7; 9 bases line up with TRBD1. CDR1 is SGDLS, CDR2 YYNGEE, per germline. V lost 3 bases, J lost 7 bases, and 5 bases stayed unmatched. The length of the CDR3 is 13 residues.

The gene calls are TRBV9 and TRBJ2-3; tentative D call: TRBD2 (6 bases). The CDR3 has 14 amino acids. CDR1 is SGDLS and CDR2 is YYNGEE in the germline V gene. V was trimmed by 4 bases and J by 4 bases, leaving 13 bases between them. CDR3 loop: CASSLSPGADTQYF. The CDR3 DNA is TGTGCCAGCAGCTTATCCCCGGGGGCAGATACGCAGTATTTT.

The gene calls are TRBV27 and TRBJ2-7; TRBD1 might be the D (6 bases). Germline CDR1 and CDR2: MNHEY and SMNVEV (reference sequence). The CDR3 spans 16 residues. Trimming took off 3 bases at V and 1 base at J, with 16 bases between the two ends. This chain's CDR3 is CASSFRGGAPSYEQYF. The CDR3 DNA is TGTGCCAGCAGTTTCAGGGGCGGAGCTCCTTCCTACGAGCAGTACTTC.

The rearrangement links TRBV4-3 to TRBJ1-1, with 7 bases matching TRBD1. The V gene's germline CDR1 is LGHNA and CDR2 YSLEER. The CDR3 covers 13 residues. V shed 4 bases, J shed 4 bases, and the junction held 3 bases outside the gene matches. CDR3 protein: CASSLNRGTEAFF. CDR3 DNA: TGCGCCAGCAGCCTCAACAGGGGCACTGAAGCTTTCTTT.

The chain carries TRBV7-9 and TRBJ1-4; maybe TRBD1 (5 bases). Germline loops: CDR1 SEHNR, CDR2 FQNEAQ (reference sequence). The CDR3 runs 13 residues. V was cut by 6 bases and J by 8 bases, with 13 bases left in between. This CDR3 reads CASRSTVAEKLFF. CDR3 in DNA: TGTGCCAGCAGGTCGACAGTAGCCGAAAAACTGTTTTTT.

This chain connects TRBV27 to TRBJ2-5, with 9 bases identical to TRBD2. The DNA end favors TRBJ2-7, so the J call may be wrong. The CDR3 is made up of 14 amino acids. Germline lookup yields CDR1 MNHEY and CDR2 SMNVEV (reference sequence). The CDR3 loop is CASRSGGSSYEQYF. In nucleotides, the CDR3 is TGTGCCAGCAGGAGCGGGGGGAGCTCCTACGAGCAGTACTTC.

V and J are TRBV6-1 and TRBJ2-1, with D unclear. With 6 bases removed from V and 13 bases from J, the gap between germline ends came to 19 bases. This CDR3 is 13 amino acids long. The germline V gene encodes CDR1 MNHNS and CDR2 SASEGT. CDR3 nucleotide sequence: TGTGCCAGCAGGGGCACCTTATTTTATCCCCAGTTCTTC. Its translation: CASRGTLFYPQFF.

This CDR3 is CASSEWASGGGTQYF. CDR3 coding DNA: TGCGCCAGCAGTGAGTGGGCTAGCGGGGGCGGTACGCAGTATTTT. The genes are TRBV10-2 and TRBJ2-3; TRBD2 matches 10 bases. This CDR3 spans 15 amino acids. Germline V gene data show CDR1 as WSHSY and CDR2 as SAAADI. J was trimmed by 8 bases and V by 1 base; bases with no gene match: 6.

This clone has a single count. The V call is TRBV6-1, the J call TRBJ2-5; TRBD1 matches at 8 bases. The last part of the DNA fits TRBJ2-7 better; the J call may be wrong. This CDR3 region has 15 residues. The germline V gene has CDR1 MNHNS and CDR2 SASEGT. This CDR3 reads CASSEDQGAHYEQYF. The CDR3 region has the DNA TGTGCCAGCAGTGAAGACCAGGGGGCACACTACGAGCAGTACTTC.

V and J are TRBV18 and TRBJ1-1; 7 nucleotides align to TRBD1. In germline, CDR1 is KGHSH, CDR2 LQKENI. The V segment lost 2 bases and the J segment 5 bases; nucleotides outside the gene matches: 8. CDR3 length: 15 residues. Here the CDR3 DNA reads TGTGCCAGCTCACCATACGAGGGGGCCTGGACTGAAGCTTTCTTT. This sequence encodes CASSPYEGAWTEAFF.

V usage is TRBV11-2 and J usage is TRBJ1-6; perhaps TRBD1 as D (6 bases). Germline V CDR1 and CDR2: SGHAT, FQNNGV. This CDR3 comprises 16 residues. With 2 bases removed from V and 9 bases from J, the gap between germline ends came to 17 bases. The CDR3 DNA sequence: TGTGCCAGCAGCTTAAATGGACAGTCCGGCGGTTCACCCCTCCACTTT. Translating it yields CASSLNGQSGGSPLHF.

The chain uses TRBV9 and TRBJ2-2, with 8 bases identical to TRBD1. Unmatched junction bases numbered 10, after V lost 4 bases and J lost 8 bases. Germline V gene data show CDR1 as SGDLS and CDR2 as YYNGEE. This CDR3 is 15 amino acids long. CDR3 DNA sequence: TGTGCCAGCAGCCAACAGGACAGGGCTTGGGGGGAGCTGTTTTTT. This encodes CASSQQDRAWGELFF.

Only one count was recorded for this clone. The CDR3 is CAWSAGLANIQYF. The CDR3 DNA reads as TGTGCCTGGAGTGCCGGACTAGCGAACATTCAGTACTTC. The gene calls are TRBV30 and TRBJ2-4; 9 bases align to TRBD2. In germline, CDR1 is GTSNPN, CDR2 SVGIG (reference sequence). J lost 7 bases, V lost 1 base, and 2 bases had no gene match. The CDR3 contains 13 residues.

This clone showed up just once. The CDR3: CASSFMDTDSNQPQHF. For the CDR3, the DNA is TGTGCCAGCAGCTTCATGGACACCGATAGCAATCAGCCCCAGCATTTT. The chain uses TRBV7-2 and TRBJ1-5; D may be TRBD1 (5 bases). Trimming took 3 bases from V and 0 from J, leaving 12 bases between them. The CDR3 is 16 amino acids. Germline V gives CDR1 SGHTA, CDR2 FQGNSA.

The rearrangement uses TRBV30 and TRBJ2-1; 7 bases fit TRBD2. The V segment lost 1 base and the J segment 8 bases; nucleotides outside the gene matches: 11. The CDR3 is 15 amino acids. Per germline, CDR1 GTSNPN and CDR2 SVGIG (reference sequence). CDR3 protein: CAWSGFGGSGDEQFF. The CDR3 nucleotides are TGTGCCTGGAGTGGATTTGGCGGGAGTGGGGATGAGCAGTTCTTC.

V usage is TRBV5-1 and J usage is TRBJ2-7; tentatively, D is TRBD1 (7 bases). The CDR3 runs 14 residues. Germline-derived CDR1 and CDR2 are SGHRS and YFSETQ. Trimming removed 2 bases at V and 5 bases at J, with 14 bases between. CDR3 loop: CASSLGGTVDEQYF. The CDR3 DNA follows: TGCGCCAGCAGCTTAGGAGGGACAGTCGACGAGCAGTACTTC.

J is TRBJ2-2 and V is TRBV7-9; 10 bases are a match to TRBD2. CDR1 is SEHNR and CDR2 is FQNEAQ in the germline V gene (reference sequence). V shed 5 bases, J shed 1 base, and the junction held 4 bases outside the gene matches. The CDR3 sequence is 16 residues long. The CDR3 region is CASSPASGGNTGELFF. In DNA, the CDR3 is TGTGCCAGCAGCCCGGCTAGCGGGGGGAACACCGGGGAGCTGTTTTTT. Full variable domain (rest looked up from reference TRBV7-9 and TRBJ2-2): DTGVSQNPRHKITKRGQNVTFRCDPISEHNRLYWYRQTLGQGPEFLTYFQNEAQLEKSRLLSDRFSAERPKGSFSTLEIQRTEQGDSAMYLCASSPASGGNTGELFFGEGSRLTVL.

This clone appeared a few times. The V and J genes are TRBV7-2 and TRBJ2-5; D unclear. The V end lost 2 bases, the J end lost 1 base, and 5 bases lay between the germline ends. The CDR3 loop spans 13 amino acids. In germline, CDR1 is SGHTA, CDR2 FQGNSA. CDR3 in DNA: TGTGCCAGCAGCTTACACAGCCAAGAGACCCAGTACTTC. The encoded protein is CASSLHSQETQYF.